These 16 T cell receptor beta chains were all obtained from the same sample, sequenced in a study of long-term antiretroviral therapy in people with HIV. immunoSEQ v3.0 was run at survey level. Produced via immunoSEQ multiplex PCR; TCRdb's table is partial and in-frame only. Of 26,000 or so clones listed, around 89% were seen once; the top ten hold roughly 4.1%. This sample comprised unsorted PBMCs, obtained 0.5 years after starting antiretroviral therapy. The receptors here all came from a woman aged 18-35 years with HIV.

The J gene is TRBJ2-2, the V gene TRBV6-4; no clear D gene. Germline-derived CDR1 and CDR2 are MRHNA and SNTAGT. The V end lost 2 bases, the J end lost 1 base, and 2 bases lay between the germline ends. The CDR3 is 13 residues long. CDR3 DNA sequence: TGTGCCAGCAGTGACCGGAACACCGGGGAGCTGTTTTTT. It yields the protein CASSDRNTGELFF.

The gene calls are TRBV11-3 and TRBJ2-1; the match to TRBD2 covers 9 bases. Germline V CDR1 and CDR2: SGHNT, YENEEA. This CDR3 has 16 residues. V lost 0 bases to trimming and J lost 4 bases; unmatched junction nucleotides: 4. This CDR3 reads CASSLDGTSLYNEQFF. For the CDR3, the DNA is TGTGCCAGCAGCTTAGACGGGACTAGCCTGTACAATGAGCAGTTCTTC.

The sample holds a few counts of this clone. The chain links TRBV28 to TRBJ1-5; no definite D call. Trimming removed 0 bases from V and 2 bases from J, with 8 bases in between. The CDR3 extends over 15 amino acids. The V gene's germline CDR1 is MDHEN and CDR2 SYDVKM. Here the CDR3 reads CASSLWRSGNQPQHF. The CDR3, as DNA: TGTGCCAGCAGTTTATGGCGATCAGGCAATCAGCCCCAGCATTTT.

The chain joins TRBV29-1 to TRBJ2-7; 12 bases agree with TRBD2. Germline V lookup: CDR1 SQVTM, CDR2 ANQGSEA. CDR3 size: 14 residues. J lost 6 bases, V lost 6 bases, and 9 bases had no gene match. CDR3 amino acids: CSVRRTSGISEQYF. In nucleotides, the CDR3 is TGCAGCGTCCGACGGACTAGCGGGATATCCGAGCAGTACTTC.

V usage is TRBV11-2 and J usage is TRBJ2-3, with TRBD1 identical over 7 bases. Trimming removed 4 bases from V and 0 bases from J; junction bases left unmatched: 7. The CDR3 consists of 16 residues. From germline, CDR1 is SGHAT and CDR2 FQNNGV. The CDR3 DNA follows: TGTGCCAGCAGCTCTATAGGGACAGCTAGCACAGATACGCAGTATTTT. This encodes CASSSIGTASTDTQYF.

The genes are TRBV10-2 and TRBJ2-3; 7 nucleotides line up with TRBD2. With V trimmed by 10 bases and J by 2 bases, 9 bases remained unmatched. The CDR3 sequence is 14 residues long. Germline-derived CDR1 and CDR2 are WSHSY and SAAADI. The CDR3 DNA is TGCGCCACCTCTACCGGGACTACCACAGATACGCAGTATTTT. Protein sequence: CATSTGTTTDTQYF.

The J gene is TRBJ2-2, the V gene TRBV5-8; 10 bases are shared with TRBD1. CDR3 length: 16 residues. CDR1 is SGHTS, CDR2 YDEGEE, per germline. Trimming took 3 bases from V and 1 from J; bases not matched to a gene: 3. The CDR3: CASSWDRGGNTGELFF. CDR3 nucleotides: TGTGCCAGCAGCTGGGACAGGGGAGGGAACACCGGGGAGCTGTTTTTT. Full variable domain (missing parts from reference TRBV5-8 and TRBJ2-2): EAGVTQSPTHLIKTRGQQATLRCSPISGHTSVYWYQQALGLGLQFLLWYDEGEERNRGNFPPRFSGRQFPNYSSELNVNALELEDSALYLCASSWDRGGNTGELFFGEGSRLTVL.

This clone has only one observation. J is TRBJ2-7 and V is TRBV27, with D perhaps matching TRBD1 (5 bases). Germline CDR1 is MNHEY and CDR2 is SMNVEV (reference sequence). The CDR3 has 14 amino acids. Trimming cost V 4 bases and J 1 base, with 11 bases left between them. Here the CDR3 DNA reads TGTGCCAGCAGTTACCGACAGCGATCCTACGAGCAGTACTTC. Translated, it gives CASSYRQRSYEQYF.

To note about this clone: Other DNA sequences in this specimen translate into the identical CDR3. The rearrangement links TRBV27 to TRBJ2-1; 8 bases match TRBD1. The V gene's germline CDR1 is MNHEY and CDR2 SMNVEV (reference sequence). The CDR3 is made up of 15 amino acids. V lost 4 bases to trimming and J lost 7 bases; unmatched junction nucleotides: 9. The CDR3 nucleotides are TGTGCCAGCAGTTCCCTACAGGGGGTCGAAAATGAGCAGTTCTTC. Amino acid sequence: CASSSLQGVENEQFF.

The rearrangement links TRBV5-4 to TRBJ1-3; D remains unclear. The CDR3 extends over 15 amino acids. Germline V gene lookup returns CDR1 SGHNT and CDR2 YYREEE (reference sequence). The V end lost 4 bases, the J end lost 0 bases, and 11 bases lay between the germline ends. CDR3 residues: CASSPDGFSGNTIYF. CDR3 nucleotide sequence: TGTGCCAGCAGCCCGGACGGCTTCTCTGGAAACACCATATATTTT.

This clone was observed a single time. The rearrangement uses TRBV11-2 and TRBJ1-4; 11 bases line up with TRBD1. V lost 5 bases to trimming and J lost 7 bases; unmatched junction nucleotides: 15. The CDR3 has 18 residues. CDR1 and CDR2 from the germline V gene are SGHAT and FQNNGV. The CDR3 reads CASSPGTGGGGLSEKLFF. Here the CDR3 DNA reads TGTGCCAGCAGCCCGGGGACAGGGGGTGGAGGTTTAAGTGAAAAACTGTTTTTT.

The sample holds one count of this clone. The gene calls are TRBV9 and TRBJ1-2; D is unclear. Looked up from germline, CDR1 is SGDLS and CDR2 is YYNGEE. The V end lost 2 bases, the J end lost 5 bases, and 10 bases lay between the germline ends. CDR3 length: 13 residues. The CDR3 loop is CASSVSTGYGYTF. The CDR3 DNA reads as TGTGCCAGCAGCGTTTCGACTGGGTATGGCTACACCTTC.

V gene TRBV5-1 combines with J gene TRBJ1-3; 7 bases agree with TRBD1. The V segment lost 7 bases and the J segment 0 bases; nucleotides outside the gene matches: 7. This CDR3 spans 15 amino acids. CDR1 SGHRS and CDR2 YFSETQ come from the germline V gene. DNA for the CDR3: TGCGCCAGCGCTCCCGGGACAGACTCTGGAAACACCATATATTTT. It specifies CASAPGTDSGNTIYF.

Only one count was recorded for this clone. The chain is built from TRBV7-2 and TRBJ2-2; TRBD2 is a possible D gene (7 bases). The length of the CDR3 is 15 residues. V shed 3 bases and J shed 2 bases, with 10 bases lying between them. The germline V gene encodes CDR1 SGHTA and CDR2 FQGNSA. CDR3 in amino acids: CASSFGGHNTGELFF. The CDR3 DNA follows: TGTGCCAGCAGCTTCGGGGGGCACAACACCGGGGAGCTGTTTTTT. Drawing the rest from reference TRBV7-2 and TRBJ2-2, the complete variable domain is GAGVSQSPSNKVTEKGKDVELRCDPISGHTALYWYRQSLGQGLEFLIYFQGNSAPDKSGLPSDRFSAERTGGSVSTLTIQRTQQEDSAVYLCASSFGGHNTGELFFGEGSRLTVL.

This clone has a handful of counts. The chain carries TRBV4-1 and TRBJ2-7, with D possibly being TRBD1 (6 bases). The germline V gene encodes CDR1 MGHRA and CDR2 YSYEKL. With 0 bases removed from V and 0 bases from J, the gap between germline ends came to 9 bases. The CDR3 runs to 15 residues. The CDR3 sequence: CASSQEGAISYEQYF. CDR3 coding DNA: TGCGCCAGCAGCCAAGAGGGGGCTATCTCCTACGAGCAGTACTTC.

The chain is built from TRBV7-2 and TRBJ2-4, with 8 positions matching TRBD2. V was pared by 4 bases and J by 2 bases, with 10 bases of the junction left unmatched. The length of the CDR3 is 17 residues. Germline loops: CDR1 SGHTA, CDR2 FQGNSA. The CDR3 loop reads CASSSGSGVSTKNIQYF. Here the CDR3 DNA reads TGTGCCAGCAGCTCAGGTAGCGGGGTTAGCACCAAAAACATTCAGTACTTC.